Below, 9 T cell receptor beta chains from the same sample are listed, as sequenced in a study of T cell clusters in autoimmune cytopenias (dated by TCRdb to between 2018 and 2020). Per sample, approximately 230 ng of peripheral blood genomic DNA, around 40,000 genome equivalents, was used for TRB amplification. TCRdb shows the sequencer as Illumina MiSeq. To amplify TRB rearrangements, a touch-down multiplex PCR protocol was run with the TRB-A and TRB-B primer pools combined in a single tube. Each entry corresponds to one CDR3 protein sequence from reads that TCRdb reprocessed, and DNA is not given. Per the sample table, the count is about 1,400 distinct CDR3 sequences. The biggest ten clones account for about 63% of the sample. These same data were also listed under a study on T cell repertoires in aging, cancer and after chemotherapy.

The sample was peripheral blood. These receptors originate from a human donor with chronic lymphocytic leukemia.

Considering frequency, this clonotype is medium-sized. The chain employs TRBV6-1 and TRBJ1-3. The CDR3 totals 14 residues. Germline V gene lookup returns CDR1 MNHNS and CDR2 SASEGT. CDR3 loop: CASTPSGAGNTIYF.

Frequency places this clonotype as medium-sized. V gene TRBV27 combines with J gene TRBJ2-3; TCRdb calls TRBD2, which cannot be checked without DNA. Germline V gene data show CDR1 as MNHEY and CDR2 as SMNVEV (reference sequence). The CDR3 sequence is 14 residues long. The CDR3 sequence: CASSLSAGADTQYF.

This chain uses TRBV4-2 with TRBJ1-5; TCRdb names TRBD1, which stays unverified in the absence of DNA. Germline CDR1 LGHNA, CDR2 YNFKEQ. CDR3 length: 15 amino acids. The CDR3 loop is CASSQDTRGFQPQHF.

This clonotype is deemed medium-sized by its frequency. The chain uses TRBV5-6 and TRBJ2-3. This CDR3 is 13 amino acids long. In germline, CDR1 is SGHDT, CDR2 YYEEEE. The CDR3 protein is CASSRQKRDTQYF.

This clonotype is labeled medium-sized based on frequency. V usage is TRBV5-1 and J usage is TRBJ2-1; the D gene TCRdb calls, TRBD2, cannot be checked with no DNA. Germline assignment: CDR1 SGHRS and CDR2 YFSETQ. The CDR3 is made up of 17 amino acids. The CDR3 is CASSLEASGRGYNEQFF.

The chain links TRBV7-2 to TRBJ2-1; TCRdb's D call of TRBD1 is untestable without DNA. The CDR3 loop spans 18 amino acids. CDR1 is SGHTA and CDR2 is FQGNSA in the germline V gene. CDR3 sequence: CASSGGSGHSSSYNEQFF.

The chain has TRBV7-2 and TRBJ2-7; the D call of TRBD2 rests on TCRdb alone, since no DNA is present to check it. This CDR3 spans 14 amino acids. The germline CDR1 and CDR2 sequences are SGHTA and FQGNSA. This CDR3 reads CASSSQLGGYEQYF.

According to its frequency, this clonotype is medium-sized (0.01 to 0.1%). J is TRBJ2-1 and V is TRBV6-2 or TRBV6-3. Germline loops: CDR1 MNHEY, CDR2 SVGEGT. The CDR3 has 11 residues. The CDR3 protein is CASSYKVAQFF.

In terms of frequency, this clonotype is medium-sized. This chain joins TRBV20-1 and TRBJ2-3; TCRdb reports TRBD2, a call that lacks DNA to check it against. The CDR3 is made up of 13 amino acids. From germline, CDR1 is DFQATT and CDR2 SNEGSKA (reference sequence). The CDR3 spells CSYRDYDTDTQYF.